The 8 T cell receptor beta chains below were found in one sample sequenced in a study of identical twins. Each CDR3 protein is one row after TCRdb ran MiXCR on the 5' RACE reads. Here the sample spans about 490,000 distinct CDR3 sequences, roughly 15% being singletons. The same sample was also used in a study of yellow fever vaccine responses in identical twins.

Sequenced input: CD4+ T cells sorted from blood. All receptors derive from a woman between 18 and 30 years old in good health.

In this sample, this clonotype turned up a few times. The genes are TRBV28 and TRBJ2-7, with TRBD1 as a possible D gene (5 bases). The V gene lost 4 bases and the J gene lost 5 bases, with 12 bases spanning the gap. Germline CDR1 MDHEN, CDR2 SYDVKM. The CDR3 consists of 13 residues. The CDR3 is CASSSTTVNEQYF. In DNA, the CDR3 is TGTGCCAGCAGTTCAACGACAGTGAACGAGCAGTACTTC.

The CDR3 DNA follows: TGTGCCAGCAGCGTAGAAGGCTACAATGAGCAGTTCTTC. It specifies CASSVEGYNEQFF. The chain combines TRBV9 with TRBJ2-1; no definite D call. This CDR3 comprises 13 residues. Germline loops: CDR1 SGDLS, CDR2 YYNGEE. V shed 0 bases and J shed 3 bases, with 4 bases lying between them.

This clonotype was seen only a few times. The CDR3 DNA reads as TGCAGCGTTCTCGGGGGCGTCTACGAGCAGTACTTC. This translates into CSVLGGVYEQYF. The chain recombines TRBV29-1 with TRBJ2-7; D is perhaps TRBD1 or TRBD2 (6 bases each). Germline V gene sequence: CDR1 SQVTM, CDR2 ANQGSEA. The CDR3 is 12 residues long. Trimming shortened V by 5 bases and J by 3 bases, and 11 bases separated the two germline ends.

This clonotype was picked up a small number of times. This chain connects TRBV12-3 or TRBV12-4 to TRBJ2-5, with D possibly matching TRBD2 (5 bases). Trimming removed 2 bases at V and 4 bases at J, with 11 bases between. This CDR3 has 14 residues. The CDR3 sequence: CASSLRGEGETQYF. In nucleotides, the CDR3 is TGTGCCAGCAGTTTACGGGGAGAGGGAGAGACCCAGTACTTC.

In this sample, this clonotype turned up a few times. The chain employs TRBV5-1 and TRBJ2-7; 9 positions match TRBD1. CDR3 size: 18 residues. The trim removed 0 bases at V and 2 bases at J, leaving 12 bases unmatched. The germline V gene encodes CDR1 SGHRS and CDR2 YFSETQ. This CDR3 is CASSLEGTGGRSTYEQYF. CDR3 coding DNA: TGCGCCAGCAGCTTGGAGGGCACAGGGGGCAGGAGCACCTACGAGCAGTACTTC.

V is TRBV28 and J is TRBJ2-7, with 10 bases matching TRBD2. Germline CDR1 is MDHEN and CDR2 is SYDVKM. V lost 3 bases to trimming and J lost 5 bases; unmatched junction nucleotides: 10. This CDR3 contains 16 residues. The CDR3 loop is CASSFRLAGVSHEQYF. The CDR3, as DNA: TGTGCCAGCAGTTTCCGGCTAGCGGGAGTGAGCCACGAGCAGTACTTC. The variable domain in full, completed from reference TRBV28 and TRBJ2-7, reads DVKVTQSSRYLVKRTGEKVFLECVQDMDHENMFWYRQDPGLGLRLIYFSYDVKMKEKGDIPEGYSVSREKKERFSLILESASTNQTSMYLCASSFRLAGVSHEQYFGPGTRLTVT.

The chain combines TRBV15 with TRBJ1-4, with D tentatively TRBD1 (6 bases). CDR1 is LNHNV, CDR2 YYDKDF, per germline (reference sequence). This CDR3 has 15 residues. The V gene lost 1 base and the J gene lost 6 bases, with 12 bases spanning the gap. The DNA of the CDR3 is TGTGCCACCAGCAGAGCGCCAGGGGCGGATGAAAAACTGTTTTTT. Translation: CATSRAPGADEKLFF.

The chain links TRBV27 to TRBJ1-2, with TRBD1 matching 10 bases. With 3 bases clipped from V and 7 bases from J, the junction kept 5 bases outside the gene matches. In germline, CDR1 is MNHEY, CDR2 SMNVEV (reference sequence). The CDR3 runs to 14 residues. The CDR3 here is CASSFLTGGSGYTF. The CDR3 DNA sequence: TGTGCCAGCAGTTTCCTGACAGGGGGCTCTGGCTACACCTTC.